A selection of T cell receptor beta chains follows, all from one sample in a study of T-cell reconstitution after alpha-beta-depleted transplantation in children. TCRdb used MiXCR to reprocess the PCR reads, holding one entry per CDR3 protein. The table records some 390,000 distinct CDR3 sequences, roughly 21% of them present only once. The sequences come from PBMCs from the stem cell graft donor, collected from the stem cell graft. These receptors all stem from a human donor who donated a stem cell graft to a child with acute myeloid leukemia. Each CDR3 is given with its conserved first and last residue. The D gene is left open where the match is weak. Size values are once, few and many counts, or a class for expanded clones, and some rows have none.

TRBV12-3/TRBV12-4	TRBJ2-7	.	TRBD2	CASRTSGRFHEQYF	TGTGCCAGCAGAACTAGCGGGCGATTCCACGAGCAGTACTTC
TRBV10-3	TRBJ2-5	few	.	CAISELLASKETQYF	TGTGCCATCAGTGAGCTCCTAGCCTCCAAAGAGACCCAGTACTTC
TRBV7-9	TRBJ1-5	once	.	CASSKGTDIQPQHF	TGTGCCAGCAGCAAGGGGACGGATATCCAGCCCCAGCATTTT
TRBV29-1	TRBJ1-1	few	.	CSVSEGYTEAFF	TGCAGCGTCTCTGAGGGGTACACTGAAGCTTTCTTT
TRBV5-1	TRBJ1-2	.	TRBD1	CASKRWAGGSGDYGYTF	TGCGCCAGCAAGAGGTGGGCAGGGGGCAGTGGAGACTATGGCTACACCTTC
TRBV6-5	TRBJ1-5	few	.	CATSWTGINQPQHF	TGTGCCACCAGTTGGACGGGAATCAATCAGCCCCAGCATTTT
TRBV7-2	TRBJ2-7	few	.	CASSSLPSYEQYF	TGTGCCAGCAGCTCCCTACCATCCTACGAGCAGTACTTC
TRBV7-8	TRBJ2-7	few	.	CASKTRPGQAYEQYF	TGTGCCAGCAAAACTCGCCCGGGACAAGCTTACGAGCAGTACTTC
TRBV5-5	TRBJ1-1	few	.	CASSPMDTEAFF	TGTGCCAGCAGCCCGATGGACACTGAAGCTTTCTTT
TRBV28	TRBJ2-7	.	.	CASSPQTHREEQYF	TGTGCCAGCAGTCCACAAACCCACAGGGAAGAGCAGTACTTC
TRBV11-2	TRBJ2-1	few	TRBD2	CASSSHSGSSNNEQFF	TGTGCCAGCAGCTCCCATAGCGGGAGTTCGAACAATGAGCAGTTCTTC
TRBV7-2	TRBJ2-7	.	TRBD2	CASSFDGTNSYEQYF	TGTGCCAGCAGCTTCGACGGGACTAACTCCTACGAGCAGTACTTC
TRBV20-1	TRBJ2-7	few	TRBD2	CSARDAHSTSGRYEQYF	TGCAGTGCTAGAGATGCCCACTCTACTAGCGGGAGATACGAGCAGTACTTC
TRBV10-3	TRBJ2-3	many	.	CAITTSPMPDTQYF	TGTGCCATCACTACGTCCCCGATGCCGGATACGCAGTATTTT
TRBV4-1	TRBJ2-7	.	TRBD1	CASSQEGTGVYYEQYF	TGCGCCAGCAGCCAAGAAGGGACAGGGGTCTACTACGAGCAGTACTTC
TRBV10-3	TRBJ1-2	.	.	CAISERPGQNYGYTF	TGTGCCATCAGTGAGCGTCCCGGACAGAACTATGGCTACACCTTC
TRBV20-1	TRBJ2-7	few	.	CSARENYRGGGYEQYF	TGCAGTGCTCGAGAAAATTACAGGGGAGGGGGATACGAGCAGTACTTC
TRBV5-1	TRBJ2-1	.	.	CASSMGGGSFNNEQFF	TGCGCCAGCAGCATGGGGGGAGGCAGTTTTAACAATGAGCAGTTCTTC
TRBV10-2	TRBJ1-3	.	.	CASSGDRSSGNTIYF	TGCGCCAGCAGTGGAGACAGGAGCTCTGGAAACACCATATATTTT
TRBV5-1	TRBJ2-5	.	TRBD2	CASSGGLAGWSETQYF	TGCGCCAGCAGCGGAGGACTAGCGGGGTGGTCAGAGACCCAGTACTTC
TRBV29-1	TRBJ2-1	few	TRBD2	CSVEGPGRVYNEQFF	TGCAGCGTTGAAGGCCCGGGGAGGGTATACAATGAGCAGTTCTTC
TRBV20-1	TRBJ2-5	.	TRBD2	CTARGLADQETQYF	TGCACCGCGCGGGGACTAGCGGACCAAGAGACCCAGTACTTC
TRBV20-1	TRBJ2-4	.	.	CSARVLAKNIQYF	TGCAGTGCTAGAGTCCTAGCCAAAAACATTCAGTACTTC
TRBV20-1	TRBJ2-4	.	TRBD2	CSAPKDGGNIQYF	TGCAGTGCACCTAAGGACGGGGGGAACATTCAGTACTTC
TRBV12-3/TRBV12-4	TRBJ2-1	few	.	CASSLIVNEQFF	TGTGCCAGCAGTTTGATAGTCAATGAGCAGTTCTTC
TRBV4-2	TRBJ1-1	few	.	CASSPIGVTDTEAFF	TGTGCCAGCAGCCCAATAGGGGTCACGGACACTGAAGCTTTCTTT
TRBV29-1	TRBJ2-5	.	.	CSVEDLHGTKKETQYF	TGCAGCGTTGAAGATCTTCATGGGACAAAAAAAGAGACCCAGTACTTC
TRBV12-3/TRBV12-4	TRBJ2-5	.	TRBD2	CASSPTGGGETQYF	TGTGCCAGCAGTCCCACGGGGGGGGGAGAGACCCAGTACTTC
TRBV10-3	TRBJ2-2	many	.	CAISGAGPNTGELFF	TGTGCCATCAGTGGGGCAGGTCCGAACACCGGGGAGCTGTTTTTT
TRBV11-2	TRBJ2-1	.	.	CASSFYGLNNEQFF	TGTGCCAGCAGCTTTTATGGACTTAACAATGAGCAGTTCTTC
TRBV5-1	TRBJ1-4	few	.	CASSLEGTADEKLFF	TGCGCCAGCAGCTTGGAAGGGACGGCTGATGAAAAACTGTTTTTT
TRBV29-1	TRBJ1-1	many	TRBD1	CSVENRGGILAAFF	TGCAGCGTTGAGAACAGGGGCGGGATCTTAGCAGCTTTCTTT
TRBV5-1	TRBJ1-1	.	.	CASSGTETSGIRREAFF	TGCGCCAGCAGCGGAACCGAGACCTCGGGGATACGAAGAGAAGCTTTCTTT
TRBV6-1	TRBJ1-5	.	.	CASSRKYGQQPQHF	TGTGCCAGCAGTCGAAAGTACGGACAGCAGCCCCAGCATTTT
TRBV12-3/TRBV12-4	TRBJ1-5	few	TRBD1	CASSFIRSLRDRRYYSNQPQHF	TGTGCCAGCAGTTTTATAAGGAGTCTTAGGGACAGGAGATATTATAGCAATCAGCCCCAGCATTTT
TRBV20-1	TRBJ2-2	few	.	CSAAKIGELFF	TGCAGTGCTGCTAAGATCGGGGAGCTGTTTTTT
TRBV20-1	TRBJ2-1	.	.	CSARDLEGPSYNEQFF	TGCAGTGCTAGAGATTTGGAGGGACCCTCCTACAATGAGCAGTTCTTC
TRBV4-2	TRBJ2-1	.	.	CASSQINRNNEQFF	TGTGCCAGCAGCCAAATAAATCGAAACAATGAGCAGTTCTTC
TRBV29-1	TRBJ2-7	.	.	CSVVGRMSYEQYF	TGCAGCGTTGTCGGCCGGATGTCCTACGAGCAGTACTTC
TRBV20-1	TRBJ2-5	.	.	CSAPALGRSETQYF	TGCAGTGCCCCAGCCCTGGGGAGATCGGAGACCCAGTACTTC
TRBV28	TRBJ1-6	.	.	CASTGGEISPLHF	TGTGCCAGCACCGGGGGGGAAATTTCACCCCTCCACTTT
TRBV5-1	TRBJ2-7	.	TRBD2	CASSLDPSGTTYEQYF	TGCGCCAGCAGCTTGGACCCCTCCGGGACTACCTACGAGCAGTACTTC
TRBV28	TRBJ1-4	few	TRBD1	CASSLLTGGRSGKLFF	TGTGCCAGCAGTTTATTGACAGGGGGCAGGAGCGGGAAACTGTTTTTT
TRBV20-1	TRBJ2-7	many	.	CSARDLDSYEQYF	TGCAGTGCCCGGGACTTAGACTCCTACGAGCAGTACTTC
TRBV6-5	TRBJ1-1	few	.	CASSYLPGAMNTEAFF	TGTGCCAGCAGTTATCTTCCCGGAGCAATGAACACTGAAGCTTTCTTT
TRBV5-1	TRBJ2-4	many	.	CASSIGTRTKNIQYF	TGCGCCAGCAGCATCGGGACCAGAACCAAAAACATTCAGTACTTC
TRBV20-1	TRBJ2-3	many	.	CSAREGGDTQYF	TGCAGTGCTAGAGAAGGGGGAGATACGCAGTATTTT
TRBV29-1	TRBJ1-4	few	TRBD1	CSVSRDREKLFF	TGCAGCGTATCCCGGGACAGAGAAAAACTGTTTTTT
TRBV15	TRBJ2-7	few	.	CATRFGLDSYEQYF	TGTGCCACCAGGTTCGGACTGGACTCCTACGAGCAGTACTTC
TRBV7-8	TRBJ2-1	few	TRBD1	CASSPGTGGLDEQFF	TGTGCCAGCAGCCCCGGGACAGGGGGCCTCGATGAGCAGTTCTTC
TRBV7-8	TRBJ2-7	few	.	CASSLGSRYEQYF	TGTGCCAGCAGCTTAGGGTCGAGGTACGAGCAGTACTTC
TRBV6-5	TRBJ2-4	.	TRBD1	CASSYSTSRDRAKNIQYF	TGTGCCAGCAGTTACTCAACGTCCCGGGACAGGGCCAAAAACATTCAGTACTTC
TRBV6-1	TRBJ1-5	.	.	CASSPVVGPYSNQPQHF	TGTGCCAGCAGCCCCGTTGTAGGTCCTTATAGCAATCAGCCCCAGCATTTT
TRBV29-1	TRBJ2-3	few	TRBD2	CSVSPKAGGRDTQYF	TGCAGCGTTTCCCCCAAAGCGGGAGGGCGAGATACGCAGTATTTT
TRBV25-1	TRBJ2-7	.	.	CASSEPGRDSYEQYF	TGTGCCAGCAGTGAACCGGGACGGGACTCCTACGAGCAGTACTTC
TRBV12-3/TRBV12-4	TRBJ1-5	.	.	CASSQGRGNQPQHF	TGTGCCAGCAGCCAGGGACGGGGCAATCAGCCCCAGCATTTT
TRBV10-3	TRBJ2-7	.	TRBD1	CATRDRTTGQYF	TGTGCCACCCGGGACAGGACCACGGGGCAGTACTTC
TRBV24-1	TRBJ2-7	.	.	CATEHRDAPYLGEQYF	TGTGCCACTGAACACCGGGACGCTCCCTATTTGGGTGAGCAGTACTTC
TRBV3-1	TRBJ2-7	.	.	CASSYAFSADGYEQYF	TGTGCCAGCAGTTACGCTTTTTCGGCCGACGGCTACGAGCAGTACTTC
TRBV28	TRBJ2-3	.	.	CASSWTTLTDTQYF	TGTGCCAGCAGCTGGACCACTCTCACAGATACGCAGTATTTT